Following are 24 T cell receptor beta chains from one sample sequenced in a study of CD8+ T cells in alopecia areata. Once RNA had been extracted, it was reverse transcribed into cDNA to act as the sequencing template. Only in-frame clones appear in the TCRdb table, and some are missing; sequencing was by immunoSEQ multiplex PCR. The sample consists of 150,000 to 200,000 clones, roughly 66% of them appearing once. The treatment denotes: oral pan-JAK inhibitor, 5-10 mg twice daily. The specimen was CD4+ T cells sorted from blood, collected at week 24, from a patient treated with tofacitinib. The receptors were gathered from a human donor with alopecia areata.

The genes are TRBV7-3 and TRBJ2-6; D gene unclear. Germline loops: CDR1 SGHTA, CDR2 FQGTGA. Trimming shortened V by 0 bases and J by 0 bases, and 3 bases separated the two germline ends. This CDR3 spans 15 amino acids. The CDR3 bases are TGTGCCAGCAGCTTAACGGTCTCTGGGGCCAACGTCCTGACTTTC. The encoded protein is CASSLTVSGANVLTF.

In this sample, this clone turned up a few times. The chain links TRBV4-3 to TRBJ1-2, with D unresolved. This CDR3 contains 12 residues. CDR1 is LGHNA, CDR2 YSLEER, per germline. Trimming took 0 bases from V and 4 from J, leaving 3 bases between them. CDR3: CASSQEGYGYTF. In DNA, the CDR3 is TGCGCCAGCAGCCAAGAAGGCTATGGCTACACCTTC.

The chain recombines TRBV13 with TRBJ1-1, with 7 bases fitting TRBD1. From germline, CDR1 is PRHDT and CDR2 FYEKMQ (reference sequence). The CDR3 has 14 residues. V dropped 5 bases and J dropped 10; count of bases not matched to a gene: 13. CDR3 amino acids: CASSGETGTNGAFF. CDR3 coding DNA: TGTGCCAGCAGCGGGGAGACAGGGACCAATGGAGCTTTCTTT.

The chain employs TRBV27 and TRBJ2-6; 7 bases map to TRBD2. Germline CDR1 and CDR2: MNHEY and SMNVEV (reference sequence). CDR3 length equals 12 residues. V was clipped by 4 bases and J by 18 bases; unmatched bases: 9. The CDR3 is CASSSLGGRATF. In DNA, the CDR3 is TGTGCCAGCAGTTCACTAGGAGGGAGGGCGACTTTC. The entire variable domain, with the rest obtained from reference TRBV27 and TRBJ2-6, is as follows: EAQVTQNPRYLITVTGKKLTVTCSQNMNHEYMSWYRQDPGLGLRQIYYSMNVEVTDKGDVPEGYKVSRKEKRNFPLILESPSPNQTSLYFCASSSLGGRATFGAGSRLTVL.

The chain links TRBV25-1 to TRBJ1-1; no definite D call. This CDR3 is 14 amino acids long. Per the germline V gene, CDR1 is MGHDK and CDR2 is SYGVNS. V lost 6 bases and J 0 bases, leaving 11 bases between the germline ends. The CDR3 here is CASSDGHLNTEAFF. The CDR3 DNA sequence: TGTGCCAGCAGCGATGGGCACTTGAACACTGAAGCTTTCTTT.

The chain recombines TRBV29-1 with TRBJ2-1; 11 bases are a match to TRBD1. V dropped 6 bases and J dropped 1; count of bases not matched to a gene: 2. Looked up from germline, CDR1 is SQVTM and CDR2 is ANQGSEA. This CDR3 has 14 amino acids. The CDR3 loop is CSVGTGGSYNEQFF. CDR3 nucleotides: TGCAGCGTGGGGACAGGGGGATCCTACAATGAGCAGTTCTTC.

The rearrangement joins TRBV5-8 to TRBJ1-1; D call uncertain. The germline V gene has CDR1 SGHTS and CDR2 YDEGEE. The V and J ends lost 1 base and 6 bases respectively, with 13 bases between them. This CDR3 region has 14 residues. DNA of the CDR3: TGTGCCAGCAGCTTGAGAGCTCGCAGCTCTGAAGCTTTCTTT. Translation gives CASSLRARSSEAFF.

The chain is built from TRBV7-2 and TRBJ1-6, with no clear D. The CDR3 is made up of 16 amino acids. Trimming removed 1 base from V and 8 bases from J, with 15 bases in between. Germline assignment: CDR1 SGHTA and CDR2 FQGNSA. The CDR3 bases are TGTGCCAGCAGCTTAGAACCGTATAACGGGTATTCACCCCTCCACTTT. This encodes CASSLEPYNGYSPLHF.

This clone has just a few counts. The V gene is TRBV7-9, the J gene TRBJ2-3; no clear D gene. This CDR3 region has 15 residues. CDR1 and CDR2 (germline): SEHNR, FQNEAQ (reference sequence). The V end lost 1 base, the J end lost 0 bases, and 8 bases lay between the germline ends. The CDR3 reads CASSLDGSSTDTQYF. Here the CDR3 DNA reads TGTGCCAGCAGCTTAGACGGGTCTAGCACAGATACGCAGTATTTT.

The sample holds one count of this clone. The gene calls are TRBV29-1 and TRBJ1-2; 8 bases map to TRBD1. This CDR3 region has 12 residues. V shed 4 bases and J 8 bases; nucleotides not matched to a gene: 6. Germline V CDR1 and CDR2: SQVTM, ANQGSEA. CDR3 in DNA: TGCAGCGTTGGGCAGGGGGCGCTCGGCTACACCTTC. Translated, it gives CSVGQGALGYTF.

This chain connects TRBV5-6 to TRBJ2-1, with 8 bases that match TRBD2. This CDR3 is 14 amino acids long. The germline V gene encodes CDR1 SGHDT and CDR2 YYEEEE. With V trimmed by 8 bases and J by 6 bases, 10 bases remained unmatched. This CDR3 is CASGPGGNINEQFF. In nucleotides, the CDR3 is TGTGCCAGTGGACCGGGGGGGAATATCAATGAGCAGTTCTTC.

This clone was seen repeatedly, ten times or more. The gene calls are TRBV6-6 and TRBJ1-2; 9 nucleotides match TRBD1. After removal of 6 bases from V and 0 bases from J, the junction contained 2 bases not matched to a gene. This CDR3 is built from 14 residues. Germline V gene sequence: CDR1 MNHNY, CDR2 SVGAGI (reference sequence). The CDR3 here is CASSRTGANYGYTF. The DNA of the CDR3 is TGTGCCAGCAGCCGGACAGGGGCTAACTATGGCTACACCTTC.

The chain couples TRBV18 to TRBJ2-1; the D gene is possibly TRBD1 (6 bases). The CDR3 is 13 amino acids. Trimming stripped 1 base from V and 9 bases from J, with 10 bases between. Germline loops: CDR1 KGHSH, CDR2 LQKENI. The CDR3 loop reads CASSPQRDTEQFF. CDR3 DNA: TGTGCCAGCTCACCACAAAGGGACACTGAGCAGTTCTTC.

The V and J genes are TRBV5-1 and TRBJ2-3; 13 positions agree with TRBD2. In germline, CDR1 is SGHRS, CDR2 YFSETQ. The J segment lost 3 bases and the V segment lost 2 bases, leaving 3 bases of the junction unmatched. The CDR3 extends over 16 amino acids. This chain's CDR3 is CASSLRGLAGTDTQYF. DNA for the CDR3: TGCGCCAGCAGCTTAAGGGGACTAGCGGGAACAGATACGCAGTATTTT. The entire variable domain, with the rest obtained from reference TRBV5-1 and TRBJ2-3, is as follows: KAGVTQTPRYLIKTRGQQVTLSCSPISGHRSVSWYQQTPGQGLQFLFEYFSETQRNKGNFPGRFSGRQFSNSRSEMNVSTLELGDSALYLCASSLRGLAGTDTQYFGPGTRLTVL.

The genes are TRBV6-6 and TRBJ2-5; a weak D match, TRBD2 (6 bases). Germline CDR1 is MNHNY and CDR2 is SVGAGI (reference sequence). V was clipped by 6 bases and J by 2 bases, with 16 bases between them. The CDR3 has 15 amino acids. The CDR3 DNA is TGTGCCAGCAGGGCTCGTAGCGGCTCACAAGAGACCCAGTACTTC. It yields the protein CASRARSGSQETQYF.

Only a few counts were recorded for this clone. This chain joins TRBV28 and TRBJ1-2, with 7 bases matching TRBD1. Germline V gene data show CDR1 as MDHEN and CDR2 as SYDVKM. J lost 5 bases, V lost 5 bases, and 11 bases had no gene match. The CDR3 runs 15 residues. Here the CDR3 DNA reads TGTGCCAGCAGTCCGCCGGGACAGACTCCTTATGGCTACACCTTC. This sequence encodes CASSPPGQTPYGYTF.

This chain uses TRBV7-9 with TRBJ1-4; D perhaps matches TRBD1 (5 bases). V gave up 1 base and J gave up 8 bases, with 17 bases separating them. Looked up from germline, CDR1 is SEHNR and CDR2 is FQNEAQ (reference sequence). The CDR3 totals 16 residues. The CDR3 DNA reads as TGTGCCAGCAGCTTAGATAGATCCGGGACGCTCGAAAAACTGTTTTTT. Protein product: CASSLDRSGTLEKLFF.

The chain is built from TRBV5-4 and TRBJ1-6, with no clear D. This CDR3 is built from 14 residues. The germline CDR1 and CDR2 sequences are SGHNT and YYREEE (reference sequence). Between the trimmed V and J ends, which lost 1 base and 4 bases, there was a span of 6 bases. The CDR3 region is CASSLSGYNSPLHF. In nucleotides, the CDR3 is TGTGCCAGCAGCTTGTCAGGTTATAATTCACCCCTCCACTTT.

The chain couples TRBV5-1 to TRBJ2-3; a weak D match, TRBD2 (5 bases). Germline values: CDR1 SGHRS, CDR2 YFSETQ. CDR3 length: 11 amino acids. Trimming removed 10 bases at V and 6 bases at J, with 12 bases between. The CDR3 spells CASLSADTQYF. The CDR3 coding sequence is TGCGCCTCACTTAGCGCGGATACGCAGTATTTT. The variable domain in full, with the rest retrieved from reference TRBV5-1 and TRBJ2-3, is KAGVTQTPRYLIKTRGQQVTLSCSPISGHRSVSWYQQTPGQGLQFLFEYFSETQRNKGNFPGRFSGRQFSNSRSEMNVSTLELGDSALYLCASLSADTQYFGPGTRLTVL.

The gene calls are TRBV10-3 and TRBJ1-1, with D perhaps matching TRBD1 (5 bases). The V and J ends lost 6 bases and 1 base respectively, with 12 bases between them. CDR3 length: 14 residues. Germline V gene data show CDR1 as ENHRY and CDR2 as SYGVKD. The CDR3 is CAISVGAPNTEAFF. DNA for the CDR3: TGTGCCATCAGCGTCGGGGCTCCGAACACTGAAGCTTTCTTT.

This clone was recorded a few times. Here the CDR3 DNA reads TGCAGCGCCCGGATTGGGACTAGTAAACTTATCACCGGGGAGCTGTTTTTT. This gives the protein CSARIGTSKLITGELFF. This sequence joins TRBV29-1 and TRBJ2-2; 8 nucleotides line up with TRBD2. J lost 4 bases, V lost 7 bases, and 17 bases had no gene match. This CDR3 has 17 residues. Germline V gene data show CDR1 as SQVTM and CDR2 as ANQGSEA.

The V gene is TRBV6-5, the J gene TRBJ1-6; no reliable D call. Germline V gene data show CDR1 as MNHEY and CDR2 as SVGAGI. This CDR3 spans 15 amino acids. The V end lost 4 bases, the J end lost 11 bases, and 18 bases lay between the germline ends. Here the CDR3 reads CASSSSTDRWAPLHF. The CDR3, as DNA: TGTGCCAGCAGTTCCTCGACGGACCGGTGGGCACCCCTCCACTTT.

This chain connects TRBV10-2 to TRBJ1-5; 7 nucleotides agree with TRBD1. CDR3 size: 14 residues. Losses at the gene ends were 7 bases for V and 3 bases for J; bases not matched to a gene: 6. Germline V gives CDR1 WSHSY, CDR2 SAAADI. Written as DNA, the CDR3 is TGCGCCAGCAAAGGGACAGAGATCAATCAGCCCCAGCATTTT. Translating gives CASKGTEINQPQHF.

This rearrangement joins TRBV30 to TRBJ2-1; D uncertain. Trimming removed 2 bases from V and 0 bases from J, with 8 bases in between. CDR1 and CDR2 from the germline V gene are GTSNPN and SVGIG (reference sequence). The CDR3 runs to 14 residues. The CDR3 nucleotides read TGTGCCTGGAGTACGAGGTCCTCCTACAATGAGCAGTTCTTC. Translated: CAWSTRSSYNEQFF.